This passage covers 3 T cell receptor beta chains from one sample sequenced in a study of Graves' ophthalmopathy and Graves' hyperthyroidism. Amplified material comprised TCR beta CDR3 regions derived from RNA transcripts. Second-round multiplex PCR came after first-round RT-PCR with HTBI primers. TCRdb reanalysed the multiplex PCR reads using MiXCR and keeps one entry per CDR3 protein. This repertoire shows hundreds of thousands of distinct CDR3 sequences, over 40% found once; its top ten account for 2.5% to 3.5%. Specimen: peripheral blood. Every receptor here comes from an adult man with Graves' ophthalmopathy.

This clonotype was detected many times. The rearrangement links TRBV20-1 to TRBJ1-5, with 8 nucleotides matching TRBD1. CDR1 is DFQATT and CDR2 is SNEGSKA in the germline V gene (reference sequence). CDR3 length: 12 residues. V lost 4 bases and J lost 7; bases outside the gene matches: 3. DNA for the CDR3: TGCAGTGCTACAGACAGGGGACAGCCCCAGCATTTT. This encodes CSATDRGQPQHF.

Note on this clonotype: This sequence may be a read error, since a much larger clone differs from it by one base. V usage is TRBV6-1 and J usage is TRBJ2-7, with D maybe TRBD2 (6 bases). CDR1 MNHNS and CDR2 SASEGT come from the germline V gene. CDR3 length: 15 residues. The V end was cut by 10 bases, the J end by 2 bases, with 21 bases between. For the CDR3, the DNA is TGTGCCACCGCGGCTTCGGGGGACTTAACCTACGAGCAGTACTTC. Its protein is CATAASGDLTYEQYF.

As for this clonotype: With a much larger clone just one base away, this may be a read error. V usage is TRBV15 and J usage is TRBJ1-5; D call uncertain. Per germline, CDR1 LNHNV and CDR2 YYDKDF (reference sequence). There are 10 residues in the CDR3. Trimming removed 8 bases at V and 2 bases at J, with 1 base between. CDR3 nucleotide sequence: TGTGCCACCCGCAATCAGCCCCAGCATTTT. Its protein product is CATRNQPQHF.